This passage covers 32 T cell receptor beta chains from one sample sequenced in a study of chemoradiotherapy in HPV16-positive cancers. The table came from immunoSEQ multiplex PCR; TCRdb's copy has only in-frame clones and leaves some out. Counted here are about 3,500 clones, approximately 94% occurring once; the ten biggest clones make up less than 4.5%. This material consisted of tumor tissue, taken from a patient who underwent chemoradiotherapy. Receptors originate from a human donor with HPV-associated anogenital cancer.

The chain links TRBV5-1 to TRBJ1-4; the match to TRBD1 covers 9 bases. The CDR3 runs 17 residues. Germline V gene sequence: CDR1 SGHRS, CDR2 YFSETQ. J lost 8 bases, V lost 2 bases, and 13 bases had no gene match. The CDR3 DNA is TGCGCCAGCAGCTTATGGGGACAGGGTGAAAAGGGAGAAAAACTGTTTTTT. It encodes CASSLWGQGEKGEKLFF.

The genes are TRBV7-8 and TRBJ2-2; the match to TRBD1 covers 7 bases. V was pared by 5 bases and J by 7 bases, with 4 bases of the junction left unmatched. The CDR3 extends over 13 amino acids. Germline V gene lookup returns CDR1 SGHVS and CDR2 FQNEAQ. In nucleotides, the CDR3 is TGTGCCAGCAGCGGGTGGACAGGCGGGGAGCTGTTTTTT. As protein: CASSGWTGGELFF.

The rearrangement uses TRBV7-2 and TRBJ2-1; 12 nucleotides match TRBD2. Germline values: CDR1 SGHTA, CDR2 FQGNSA. Trimming removed 3 bases from V and 9 bases from J; junction bases left unmatched: 9. The CDR3 is made up of 16 amino acids. CDR3 coding DNA: TGTGCCAGCAGCTTTTCTAGCGGGGGGGCCTTTGGTGAGCAGTTCTTC. Its protein is CASSFSSGGAFGEQFF. Full variable domain (rest looked up from reference TRBV7-2 and TRBJ2-1): GAGVSQSPSNKVTEKGKDVELRCDPISGHTALYWYRQSLGQGLEFLIYFQGNSAPDKSGLPSDRFSAERTGGSVSTLTIQRTQQEDSAVYLCASSFSSGGAFGEQFFGPGTRLTVL.

The chain employs TRBV28 and TRBJ2-7; 9 nucleotides align to TRBD1. Germline V gives CDR1 MDHEN, CDR2 SYDVKM. The ends lost 5 bases at V and 7 bases at J; junction bases unmatched: 12. The CDR3 contains 15 residues. The CDR3 sequence: CASSTENRGRGEQYF. As DNA, the CDR3 is TGTGCCAGCAGTACAGAGAACAGGGGGCGGGGTGAGCAGTACTTC.

The chain is built from TRBV7-2 and TRBJ1-2, with TRBD1 matching over 10 bases. The V segment lost 6 bases and the J segment 4 bases; nucleotides outside the gene matches: 5. This CDR3 is 14 amino acids long. Germline-derived CDR1 and CDR2 are SGHTA and FQGNSA. CDR3 DNA sequence: TGTGCCAGCAGGCCGACAGGGGGCGTCTATGGCTACACCTTC. The encoded protein is CASRPTGGVYGYTF.

The gene calls are TRBV19 and TRBJ2-7; 8 bases align to TRBD2. With V trimmed by 4 bases and J by 8 bases, 13 bases remained unmatched. CDR1 is LNHDA, CDR2 SQIVND, per germline (reference sequence). The CDR3 totals 15 residues. The CDR3 region is CASSTYGTRPQQQYF. The CDR3 bases are TGTGCCAGTAGTACCTACGGGACTAGACCCCAACAGCAGTACTTC.

The chain is built from TRBV27 and TRBJ2-7; 9 nucleotides align to TRBD2. V shed 3 bases and J 4 bases; nucleotides not matched to a gene: 7. Germline CDR1 MNHEY, CDR2 SMNVEV (reference sequence). CDR3 length equals 15 residues. In DNA form, the CDR3 reads TGTGCCAGCAGTTTTCCTAGCGGGGAGGCTTACGAGCAGTACTTC. The encoded protein is CASSFPSGEAYEQYF.

The V gene is TRBV28, the J gene TRBJ2-7, with 9 bases matching TRBD2. CDR1 and CDR2 from the germline V gene are MDHEN and SYDVKM. The CDR3 covers 14 residues. Germline trimming cut 6 bases from V and 0 bases from J; bases unmatched to any gene: 3. Here the CDR3 DNA reads TGTGCCAGCAGGCGTAGCGGGAGCTCCTACGAGCAGTACTTC. It yields the protein CASRRSGSSYEQYF.

Notes on this clone: This CDR3 is also generated by other DNA sequences in the sample. The rearrangement links TRBV19 to TRBJ1-1; D not certain. Germline V gene lookup returns CDR1 LNHDA and CDR2 SQIVND (reference sequence). V was trimmed by 7 bases and J by 5 bases, leaving 8 bases between them. The CDR3 contains 11 residues. The CDR3 bases are TGTGCCAGTACCGGAAGTACTGAAGCTTTCTTT. Translating it yields CASTGSTEAFF.

The chain uses TRBV4-2 and TRBJ1-1; D is uncertain. Germline CDR1 LGHNA, CDR2 YNFKEQ. The germline V and J ends were trimmed by 0 bases and 3 bases, with 5 bases remaining between them. The CDR3 is 13 residues long. The CDR3 nucleotides read TGTGCCAGCAGCCAAGATCGGGACACTGAAGCTTTCTTT. Protein: CASSQDRDTEAFF.

The rearrangement links TRBV29-1 to TRBJ1-3, with D possibly being TRBD1 (6 bases). CDR1 is SQVTM and CDR2 is ANQGSEA in the germline V gene. Trimming removed 4 bases at V and 3 bases at J, with 10 bases between. The CDR3 extends over 13 amino acids. The CDR3 coding sequence is TGCAGCGTTGGGGGGGCCAATGGAAACACCATATATTTT. It translates to CSVGGANGNTIYF. The variable domain in full, completed from reference TRBV29-1 and TRBJ1-3, reads SAVISQKPSRDICQRGTSLTIQCQVDSQVTMMFWYRQQPGQSLTLIATANQGSEATYESGFVIDKFPISRPNLTFSTLTVSNMSPEDSSIYLCSVGGANGNTIYFGEGSWLTVV.

A few counts support this clone. The rearrangement joins TRBV4-3 to TRBJ1-2; possibly TRBD1 for D (5 bases). Per germline, CDR1 LGHNA and CDR2 YSLEER. Trimming cost V 3 bases and J 5 bases, with 22 bases left between them. This CDR3 is 17 amino acids long. CDR3 sequence: CASSQGHGDGGTYGYTF. The CDR3 nucleotides read TGCGCCAGCAGCCAGGGGCACGGGGATGGCGGTACTTATGGCTACACCTTC.

The rearrangement uses TRBV4-1 and TRBJ2-2; D is possibly TRBD1 (5 bases). Germline V gene sequence: CDR1 MGHRA, CDR2 YSYEKL. Trimming took off 1 base at V and 0 bases at J, with 9 bases between the two ends. The CDR3 sequence is 16 residues long. CDR3 nucleotides: TGCGCCAGCAGCCAAGTGGGGCAGCCGAACACCGGGGAGCTGTTTTTT. Its protein product is CASSQVGQPNTGELFF.

CDR3 sequence: CASSELSVNQPQHF. CDR3 nucleotide sequence: TGCGCCAGCAGTGAACTAAGCGTGAATCAGCCCCAGCATTTT. The chain has TRBV10-2 and TRBJ1-5; no clear D. The CDR3 runs 14 residues. The V end lost 3 bases, the J end lost 4 bases, and 10 bases lay between the germline ends. Germline CDR1 is WSHSY and CDR2 is SAAADI.

The chain links TRBV10-3 to TRBJ2-1, with D maybe TRBD2 (6 bases). The CDR3 totals 14 residues. Trimming removed 6 bases at V and 4 bases at J, with 13 bases between. The germline V gene encodes CDR1 ENHRY and CDR2 SYGVKD. In nucleotides, the CDR3 is TGTGCCATCAGGGAGGGTAGCATGTACAATGAGCAGTTCTTC. It is translated as CAIREGSMYNEQFF.

V is TRBV19 and J is TRBJ1-2; 7 nucleotides line up with TRBD1. Looked up from germline, CDR1 is LNHDA and CDR2 is SQIVND (reference sequence). The CDR3 sequence is 16 residues long. V lost 5 bases to trimming and J lost 4 bases; unmatched junction nucleotides: 13. CDR3 loop: CASSPGQKQRFYGYTF. DNA for the CDR3: TGTGCCAGTAGTCCGGGACAGAAACAACGGTTCTATGGCTACACCTTC. Supplemented by reference TRBV19 and TRBJ1-2, the full variable domain reads DGGITQSPKYLFRKEGQNVTLSCEQNLNHDAMYWYRQDPGQGLRLIYYSQIVNDFQKGDIAEGYSVSREKKESFPLTVTSAQKNPTAFYLCASSPGQKQRFYGYTFGSGTRLTVV.

The chain is built from TRBV5-1 and TRBJ2-3, with unresolved D. There are 15 residues in the CDR3. The germline gives CDR1 SGHRS, CDR2 YFSETQ. The ends were cut back, 0 bases at V and 1 base at J, with 9 bases in the middle. The CDR3 DNA follows: TGCGCCAGCAGCTTGGGTCTGCAGGGCACAGATACGCAGTATTTT. Translating gives CASSLGLQGTDTQYF. Based on the CDR3 plus reference TRBV5-1 and TRBJ2-3, the full variable domain is KAGVTQTPRYLIKTRGQQVTLSCSPISGHRSVSWYQQTPGQGLQFLFEYFSETQRNKGNFPGRFSGRQFSNSRSEMNVSTLELGDSALYLCASSLGLQGTDTQYFGPGTRLTVL.

V gene TRBV5-1 combines with J gene TRBJ2-2, with TRBD2 as a possible D gene (6 bases). The V gene lost 4 bases and the J gene lost 1 base, with 14 bases spanning the gap. Germline loops: CDR1 SGHRS, CDR2 YFSETQ. The CDR3 sequence is 16 residues long. CDR3 protein: CASSPRGGRNTGELFF. The CDR3 DNA follows: TGCGCCAGCAGCCCGCGTGGGGGGAGGAACACCGGGGAGCTGTTTTTT.

V usage is TRBV27 and J usage is TRBJ1-1; D remains unclear. The CDR3 runs to 14 residues. CDR1 is MNHEY and CDR2 is SMNVEV in the germline V gene (reference sequence). Trimming stripped 0 bases from V and 5 bases from J, with 10 bases between. In DNA form, the CDR3 reads TGTGCCAGCAGTTTATCGGTGCGGGTGACTGAAGCTTTCTTT. Its protein is CASSLSVRVTEAFF.

The V and J genes are TRBV5-1 and TRBJ2-6; 7 bases map to TRBD1. With 1 base clipped from V and 3 bases from J, the junction kept 7 bases outside the gene matches. The CDR3 extends over 17 amino acids. CDR1 SGHRS and CDR2 YFSETQ come from the germline V gene. In DNA form, the CDR3 reads TGCGCCAGCAGCTTGCCCCTGGGACAGAGTGGGGCCAACGTCCTGACTTTC. Translation: CASSLPLGQSGANVLTF.

CDR3 amino acids: CASSQFGGSGYQETQYF. In nucleotides, the CDR3 is TGTGCCAGCAGCCAATTTGGGGGGAGTGGGTACCAAGAGACCCAGTACTTC. This chain links TRBV27 with TRBJ2-5, with D perhaps matching TRBD2 (6 bases). The CDR3 contains 17 residues. Germline V lookup: CDR1 MNHEY, CDR2 SMNVEV (reference sequence). The V end lost 6 bases, the J end lost 0 bases, and 20 bases lay between the germline ends.

The chain uses TRBV19 and TRBJ2-2; the D is unclear. The germline V gene has CDR1 LNHDA and CDR2 SQIVND (reference sequence). V was shortened by 4 bases and J by 6 bases, with 9 bases between the two germline ends. The CDR3 loop spans 13 amino acids. CDR3 in amino acids: CASSKGQPGELFF. In nucleotides, the CDR3 is TGTGCCAGTAGTAAGGGCCAACCCGGGGAGCTGTTTTTT.

V gene TRBV11-2 combines with J gene TRBJ2-5; 7 nucleotides line up with TRBD1. With V trimmed by 5 bases and J by 1 base, 7 bases remained unmatched. Germline V gene sequence: CDR1 SGHAT, CDR2 FQNNGV. CDR3 length: 15 amino acids. In nucleotides, the CDR3 is TGTGCCAGCAGCCCGACAGGGCTCCCCCAAGAGACCCAGTACTTC. It translates to CASSPTGLPQETQYF.

The chain employs TRBV25-1 and TRBJ2-2; D possibly matches TRBD1 or TRBD2 (5 bases each). V shed 7 bases and J shed 1 base, with 13 bases lying between them. Germline V gene data show CDR1 as MGHDK and CDR2 as SYGVNS. The CDR3 is 15 amino acids. The CDR3 region has the DNA TGTGCCAGCACCGAAGGGACCAAGAACACCGGGGAGCTGTTTTTT. Protein: CASTEGTKNTGELFF.

This sequence joins TRBV10-3 and TRBJ2-2, with D perhaps TRBD1 (5 bases). CDR1 is ENHRY and CDR2 is SYGVKD in the germline V gene. The CDR3 runs 15 residues. With 3 bases removed from V and 0 bases from J, the gap between germline ends came to 8 bases. CDR3 bases: TGTGCCATCAGTGACAGGGTGTCGAACACCGGGGAGCTGTTTTTT. Translating it yields CAISDRVSNTGELFF.

CDR3 region: CASSSVQQPQHF. The CDR3 nucleotides read TGTGCCAGTAGTTCAGTGCAGCAGCCCCAGCATTTT. V and J are TRBV19 and TRBJ1-5; no clear D. V lost 5 bases to trimming and J lost 7 bases, with 9 bases between them. Germline-derived CDR1 and CDR2 are LNHDA and SQIVND (reference sequence). The CDR3 sequence is 12 residues long.

The chain combines TRBV5-1 with TRBJ2-2; TRBD2 matches at 7 bases. The V and J ends lost 2 bases and 0 bases, in that order; junction bases with no gene match: 4. Germline lookup yields CDR1 SGHRS and CDR2 YFSETQ. The CDR3 spans 16 residues. The CDR3 nucleotides are TGCGCCAGCAGCTTTTCTAGCGGAGCGAACACCGGGGAGCTGTTTTTT. It is translated as CASSFSSGANTGELFF. The full variable domain, in which reference TRBV5-1 and TRBJ2-2 provide the parts outside the CDR3, is KAGVTQTPRYLIKTRGQQVTLSCSPISGHRSVSWYQQTPGQGLQFLFEYFSETQRNKGNFPGRFSGRQFSNSRSEMNVSTLELGDSALYLCASSFSSGANTGELFFGEGSRLTVL.

The J gene is TRBJ2-3, the V gene TRBV29-1, with D perhaps TRBD2 (5 bases). From germline, CDR1 is SQVTM and CDR2 ANQGSEA. V lost 0 bases and J 8 bases, leaving 12 bases between the germline ends. The CDR3 contains 13 residues. The CDR3: CSVEDKDWSTQYF. CDR3 nucleotide sequence: TGCAGCGTTGAAGATAAGGACTGGAGTACGCAGTATTTT.

This clone has only one observation. The chain recombines TRBV15 with TRBJ2-1; 8 bases match TRBD2. In germline, CDR1 is LNHNV, CDR2 YYDKDF (reference sequence). V shed 4 bases, J shed 5 bases, and the junction held 13 bases outside the gene matches. The CDR3 sequence is 17 residues long. CDR3 region: CATSTGSSGRGNNEQFF. The CDR3 nucleotides are TGTGCCACCAGCACGGGCTCGAGCGGGAGAGGTAACAATGAGCAGTTCTTC.

CDR3 residues: CASSSYRGEETQYF. CDR3 nucleotide sequence: TGTGCCAGCAGTTCTTACAGGGGAGAGGAGACCCAGTACTTC. This rearrangement joins TRBV27 to TRBJ2-5; 7 bases line up with TRBD1. CDR1 MNHEY and CDR2 SMNVEV come from the germline V gene (reference sequence). Germline trimming cut 4 bases from V and 5 bases from J; bases unmatched to any gene: 7. CDR3 length equals 14 residues.

The chain has TRBV4-1 and TRBJ2-5; 9 nucleotides align to TRBD2. V lost 0 bases and J lost 1; bases outside the gene matches: 3. The CDR3 covers 16 residues. Germline V CDR1 and CDR2: MGHRA, YSYEKL. In DNA form, the CDR3 reads TGCGCCAGCAGCCAAGAACCTAGCGGGGCCCAAGAGACCCAGTACTTC. Residues: CASSQEPSGAQETQYF.

The V gene is TRBV7-8, the J gene TRBJ2-1; 8 nucleotides line up with TRBD2. This CDR3 spans 15 amino acids. The V segment lost 1 base and the J segment 4 bases; nucleotides outside the gene matches: 3. CDR1 and CDR2 (germline): SGHVS, FQNEAQ. The CDR3 DNA reads as TGTGCCAGCAGCTTAGGCGGGGGGCGATACAATGAGCAGTTCTTC. Translation gives CASSLGGGRYNEQFF.